One T cell receptor (beta chain) is described in this entry. The antigen is not known. Germline values: CDR1 SGHAT, CDR2 FQNNGV. The CDR3 sequence is 17 residues long. Trimming took 5 bases from V and 5 from J; bases not matched to a gene: 16. This record comes from a study of early T cells in non-severe SARS-CoV-2 infection. Whole-study findings and limits: Matches to VDJdb favored anti-spike CD8 responses and missed private and CD4 specificities.

TCRdb re-analysed the 5' RACE reads in MiXCR, keeping a single row per CDR3 protein. The profile shows roughly 38,000 distinct CDR3 sequences, 5.8% of them singletons. The V call is TRBV11-2, the J call TRBJ2-5, with TRBD2 matching 8 bases. The specimen was whole blood. This receptor was taken from an adult who was a healthcare worker with PCR-confirmed SARS-CoV-2 infection or an uninfected control (not recorded which). CDR3 sequence: CASSKNLPGLVDETQYF. In DNA, the CDR3 is TGTGCCAGCAGCAAAAACCTACCGGGACTAGTTGACGAGACCCAGTACTTC.